These 20 T cell receptor beta chains share one sample of origin, sequenced in a study of T cells in Graves' hyperthyroidism and ophthalmopathy. Amplified TCR beta CDR3 regions came from RNA transcripts. First-round RT-PCR targeting the TCR CDR3 was performed with the HTBI primer set. TCRdb called the multiplex PCR reads again in MiXCR, with one record for every CDR3 protein. Among roughly 420,000 distinct CDR3 sequences, 15% to 17% were seen once, and the ten largest hold 14%. Sequencing was carried out using blood. Every receptor here comes from a young woman with Graves' hyperthyroidism.

The gene calls are TRBV10-2 and TRBJ2-7; D not resolved. Germline loops: CDR1 WSHSY, CDR2 SAAADI. The CDR3 extends over 14 amino acids. Trimming cost V 5 bases and J 6 bases, with 17 bases left between them. The CDR3 coding sequence is TGCGCCAGCAGTCTACAGAGAGAGAGAATCGAGCAGTACTTC. Its protein product is CASSLQRERIEQYF.

This clonotype has a count of ten or more. The J gene is TRBJ1-2, the V gene TRBV20-1, with TRBD1 matching over 8 bases. V lost 6 bases to trimming and J lost 7 bases; unmatched junction nucleotides: 19. The germline CDR1 and CDR2 sequences are DFQATT and SNEGSKA (reference sequence). This CDR3 contains 16 residues. CDR3 protein: CSAPTGTGVGGGGYTF. CDR3 in DNA: TGCAGTGCCCCGACCGGGACAGGTGTCGGAGGAGGTGGCTACACCTTC.

The chain couples TRBV14 to TRBJ2-4; 8 positions match TRBD2. The CDR3 is 14 residues long. The junction had 8 bases not matched to a gene; V was cut back by 4 bases and J by 9 bases. Germline V gene data show CDR1 as SGHDN and CDR2 as FVKESK. CDR3 residues: CASSRGTSSGIQYF. The CDR3 DNA is TGTGCCAGCAGCCGAGGGACTAGTTCGGGCATTCAGTACTTC.

Many counts were recorded for this clonotype. The chain couples TRBV3-1 to TRBJ2-7; tentatively, D is TRBD1 or TRBD2 (5 bases each). Trimming removed 1 base from V and 3 bases from J, with 10 bases in between. This CDR3 comprises 14 residues. Looked up from germline, CDR1 is LGHDT and CDR2 is YNNKEL (reference sequence). Here the CDR3 DNA reads TGTGCCAGCAGCCAAGTACGGGGCAACTACGAGCAGTACTTC. Amino acid sequence: CASSQVRGNYEQYF.

This rearrangement joins TRBV13 to TRBJ2-7; possible D gene TRBD2, 6 bases. Germline-derived CDR1 and CDR2 are PRHDT and FYEKMQ (reference sequence). This CDR3 spans 13 amino acids. The V and J ends lost 8 bases and 6 bases respectively, with 17 bases between them. DNA of the CDR3: TGTGCCAGCGCTTGGGGAGGTGACGGCGAGCAGTACTTC. It encodes CASAWGGDGEQYF.

This clonotype was detected many times. This chain connects TRBV24-1 to TRBJ2-2; perhaps TRBD2 as D (5 bases). Germline V gives CDR1 KGHDR, CDR2 SFDVKD. This CDR3 has 16 amino acids. Deletions cut 3 bases from V and 6 bases from J, with 16 bases between. The CDR3 protein is CATSDPEGPVAGELFF. DNA of the CDR3: TGTGCCACCAGTGATCCTGAGGGTCCAGTCGCCGGGGAGCTGTTTTTT.

This clonotype was counted a few times. The V gene is TRBV30, the J gene TRBJ1-2, with D unclear. Germline values: CDR1 GTSNPN, CDR2 SVGIG (reference sequence). The V gene lost 0 bases and the J gene lost 4 bases, with 24 bases spanning the gap. This CDR3 spans 18 amino acids. This chain's CDR3 is CAWSVSPPVAYQAYGYTF. The CDR3 nucleotides read TGTGCCTGGAGTGTATCTCCCCCAGTTGCCTATCAAGCCTATGGCTACACCTTC.

V usage is TRBV2 and J usage is TRBJ2-1, with 11 nucleotides matching TRBD1. V trimming: 6 bases; J trimming: 9 bases; junction bases outside the gene matches: 4. Germline loops: CDR1 SNHLY, CDR2 FYNNEI. This CDR3 contains 13 residues. The chain's CDR3 is CASRWTGGSEQFF. In DNA form, the CDR3 reads TGTGCCAGCAGGTGGACAGGGGGCAGTGAGCAGTTCTTC.

In its sample, this clonotype was seen many times. This chain joins TRBV24-1 and TRBJ2-1; D is possibly TRBD2 (6 bases). Germline V gene data show CDR1 as KGHDR and CDR2 as SFDVKD. The CDR3 spans 12 residues. V lost 3 bases to trimming and J lost 7 bases, with 6 bases between them. CDR3 DNA: TGTGCCACCAGTGATCGGGGGAATGAGCAGTTCTTC. Its protein product is CATSDRGNEQFF.

This clonotype was observed a single time. This chain's CDR3 is CASSLGGGAGGQDTQYF. The CDR3 DNA sequence: TGTGCCAGCAGCTTGGGGGGCGGCGCGGGGGGGCAGGATACGCAGTATTTT. J is TRBJ2-3 and V is TRBV7-2; 9 nucleotides align to TRBD2. Germline V gives CDR1 SGHTA, CDR2 FQGNSA. The J segment lost 6 bases and the V segment lost 3 bases, leaving 13 bases of the junction unmatched. This CDR3 comprises 17 residues.

This clonotype was observed at least ten times. At one end the junction does not follow the germline gene, possibly because of a read error. This chain uses TRBV12-3 or TRBV12-4 with TRBJ2-1; TRBD2 matches at 8 bases. The CDR3 length is 14 residues. The CDR3 loop reads CASSLAGSYNEQFF. CDR3 nucleotide sequence: TGTGCCAGCAGCTTAGCGGGGTCGTACAATGAGCAGTTCTTC.

At least ten counts were recorded for this clonotype. The chain recombines TRBV4-1 with TRBJ2-7; 7 bases match TRBD1. Germline-derived CDR1 and CDR2 are MGHRA and YSYEKL. This CDR3 has 16 amino acids. Trimming at V came to 4 bases and at J to 0 bases, leaving 9 bases not matched to a gene. CDR3 nucleotide sequence: TGCGCCAGCAGCCTGCAGATTTGGGACAGCTCCTACGAGCAGTACTTC. Its protein product is CASSLQIWDSSYEQYF.

This clonotype was found many times. This chain connects TRBV11-2 to TRBJ2-1; TRBD2 matches 7 bases. This CDR3 is built from 17 residues. Losses at the gene ends were 1 base for V and 1 base for J; bases not matched to a gene: 7. Germline V gene data show CDR1 as SGHAT and CDR2 as FQNNGV. The CDR3 region is CASSLASGLISYNEQFF. The CDR3 DNA reads as TGTGCCAGCAGCTTAGCGTCGGGACTAATTTCCTACAATGAGCAGTTCTTC.

This clonotype was seen ten or more times. The gene calls are TRBV7-8 and TRBJ1-2; unclear D gene. Germline V gene data show CDR1 as SGHVS and CDR2 as FQNEAQ. The CDR3 consists of 16 residues. Between the trimmed V and J ends, which lost 4 bases and 8 bases, there was a span of 23 bases. CDR3 protein: CASSSLSDLRVSGYTF. The CDR3 bases are TGTGCCAGCAGCTCACTTTCGGACCTTCGGGTTAGCGGCTACACCTTC.

There are many counts of this clonotype. The chain is built from TRBV7-8 and TRBJ1-3; unclear D gene. This CDR3 has 14 amino acids. Germline loops: CDR1 SGHVS, CDR2 FQNEAQ. V shed 0 bases and J shed 0 bases, with 3 bases lying between them. The CDR3 DNA sequence: TGTGCCAGCAGCTTAGCCGGCTCTGGAAACACCATATATTTT. Translation: CASSLAGSGNTIYF.

The chain couples TRBV28 to TRBJ2-6; D call uncertain. Looked up from germline, CDR1 is MDHEN and CDR2 is SYDVKM. The CDR3 totals 13 residues. Trimming cost V 6 bases and J 2 bases, with 5 bases left between them. The chain's CDR3 is CASRVAGANVLTF. CDR3 nucleotides: TGTGCCAGCAGAGTGGCTGGGGCCAACGTCCTGACTTTC.

The V call is TRBV7-9, the J call TRBJ2-2, with TRBD2 matching 9 bases. The CDR3 extends over 19 amino acids. J gave up 4 bases and V 5 bases, and 17 bases lay outside the gene matches. The germline CDR1 and CDR2 sequences are SEHNR and FQNEAQ (reference sequence). CDR3 loop: CASSPQRASGTVSTGELFF. The CDR3 DNA follows: TGTGCCAGCAGCCCCCAGCGGGCTAGCGGGACGGTCAGCACCGGGGAGCTGTTTTTT.

This clonotype was seen ten or more times. The gene calls are TRBV6-2 or TRBV6-3 and TRBJ1-5; 10 bases align to TRBD1. CDR1 MNHEY and CDR2 SVGEGT come from the germline V gene. CDR3 length equals 17 residues. The trim removed 2 bases at V and 7 bases at J, leaving 11 bases unmatched. The CDR3, as DNA: TGTGCCAGCAGTTACATCTCCGGGACAGGGGTTCGCCAGCCCCAGCATTTT. Protein sequence: CASSYISGTGVRQPQHF.

This clonotype was observed at least ten times. V usage is TRBV2 and J usage is TRBJ1-3, with D tentatively TRBD1 (5 bases). The CDR3 covers 16 residues. Germline V gene sequence: CDR1 SNHLY, CDR2 FYNNEI. With 7 bases removed from V and 2 bases from J, the gap between germline ends came to 18 bases. The CDR3 DNA sequence: TGTGCCAGCACCCCCGAACTGGGACGGGCTGGAAACACCATATATTTT. It encodes CASTPELGRAGNTIYF.

This clonotype was counted a few times. The CDR3 DNA reads TGCAGTGCTAGAGTTCGTCTAGCGGGGGCAAAGACCCAGTACTTC. Translation gives CSARVRLAGAKTQYF. The J gene is TRBJ2-5, the V gene TRBV20-1; 10 bases agree with TRBD2. The germline V gene encodes CDR1 DFQATT and CDR2 SNEGSKA (reference sequence). V lost 1 base and J lost 6; bases outside the gene matches: 8. The CDR3 covers 15 residues.